This TCR beta chain appears in the sequencing data of a study of metastatic and nonmetastatic thyroid tumors. Across the whole study: Malignant and benign thyroid patients had repertoires compared in peripheral blood and tumor or nodule tissue. General study points: The reported finding was significantly higher TCR beta diversity in malignant thyroid tumors relative to benign nodules, in blood and tumor.

V lost 1 base and J 0 bases, leaving 10 bases between the germline ends. CDR3 length: 17 residues. CDR1 is LNHNV, CDR2 YYDKDF, per germline (reference sequence). MiXCR re-clonotyped the PCR reads for TCRdb. The sample yields 7,000 to 10,000 clones, 24% seen once. No patient had received any treatment before thyroid surgery. This clone showed up many times. Its antigen is as yet unknown. What was sequenced was tumor tissue. The chain carries TRBV15 and TRBJ2-6; D unclear. This sequence originates from a female donor with papillary thyroid cancer or a benign thyroid nodule (not recorded which). Some clones in this sample may be carry-over from other donors' samples. CDR3 sequence reads: CATSRAYRTSGANVLTF. For the CDR3, the DNA is TGTGCCACCAGCAGAGCATACAGAACCTCTGGGGCCAACGTCCTGACTTTC.